This TCR beta chain was observed in a study of spatial heterogeneity in lung cancer. For the study at large: Tumor regions showed TCR transcript counts that correlated strongly with a T cell module score from matched bulk RNA-seq. General study findings and limits: Mutation counts in tumors were tracked by counts of expanded intratumoral alpha and beta TCRs. Expanded TCRs that were ubiquitous or regional had counts tracking ubiquitous and regional nonsynonymous mutations, respectively.

Documented time point: sample taken at primary tumor resection. Sequencing covered unsorted whole RNA taken from tumor, nontumor lung or frozen PBMC. This clonotype rates as medium-sized (0.01 to 0.1%). The antigen is undetermined. TCR cDNA molecules each carried a unique molecular identifier. TCRdb analysed the 5' RACE reads with MiXCR anew, one entry per CDR3 protein. In the table there are around 9,000 distinct CDR3 sequences, around 6.6% of which are singletons. Trimming shortened V by 3 bases and J by 0 bases, and 10 bases separated the two germline ends. The CDR3 sequence is 14 residues long. CDR1 and CDR2 from the germline V gene are DFQATT and SNEGSKA (reference sequence).

This clonotype was obtained from a male donor with early-stage non-small cell lung cancer. The rearrangement uses TRBV20-1 and TRBJ2-3; no reliable D call. The sample here was lung tumor tissue, taken at surgery. The CDR3, as DNA: TGCAGTGCTAGGTCTCCTTCTAGCACAGATACGCAGTATTTT. Its protein product is CSARSPSSTDTQYF.